The source of this TCR beta chain is a study of blood T cell repertoires in COVID-19. Across the study: PBMCs, B-cell-depleted T cells, or T cells provided the cDNA or gDNA that made up the material.

V was clipped by 4 bases and J by 0 bases; unmatched bases: 3. The CDR3 covers 15 residues. The germline gives CDR1 KGHSH, CDR2 LQKENI. Under the authors' procedure: Amplification of reference gene primers was used by the study to estimate nucleated cell counts. TCRdb's copy holds only in-frame clones and misses some; the assay was immunoSEQ multiplex PCR. The V and J calls and the clone size are those of that table, but D and trimming were determined from the DNA. Among approximately 230,000 clones listed, 87% were seen once. Ages ranged from about 18 to 89 years, with residence in some 25 US areas. Participants reported their clinical history, and cohort assignment relied on those reports.

J is TRBJ2-3 and V is TRBV18, with 8 bases that match TRBD2. This clonotype originated in a woman under 40 with acute COVID-19. Sequencing was done on a sample of PBMCs or T cells enriched from blood (not recorded which). The CDR3 protein is CASSRASGSTDTQYF. CDR3 DNA sequence: TGTGCCAGCTCACGGGCTAGCGGGAGCACAGATACGCAGTATTTT.